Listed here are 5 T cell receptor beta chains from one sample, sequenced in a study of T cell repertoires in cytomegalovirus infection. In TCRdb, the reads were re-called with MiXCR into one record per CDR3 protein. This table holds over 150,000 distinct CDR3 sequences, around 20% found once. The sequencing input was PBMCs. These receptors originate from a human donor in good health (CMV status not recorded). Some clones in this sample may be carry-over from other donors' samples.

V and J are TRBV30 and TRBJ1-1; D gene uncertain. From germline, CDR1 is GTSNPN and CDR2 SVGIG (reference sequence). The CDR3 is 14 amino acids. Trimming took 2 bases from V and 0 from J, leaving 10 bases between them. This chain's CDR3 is CAWSIGRMNTEAFF. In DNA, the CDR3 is TGTGCCTGGAGTATCGGCAGGATGAACACTGAAGCTTTCTTT. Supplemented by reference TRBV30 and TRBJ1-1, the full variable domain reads SQTIHQWPATLVQPVGSPLSLECTVEGTSNPNLYWYRQAAGRGLQLLFYSVGIGQISSEVPQNLSASRPQDRQFILSSKKLLLSDSGFYLCAWSIGRMNTEAFFGQGTRLTVV.

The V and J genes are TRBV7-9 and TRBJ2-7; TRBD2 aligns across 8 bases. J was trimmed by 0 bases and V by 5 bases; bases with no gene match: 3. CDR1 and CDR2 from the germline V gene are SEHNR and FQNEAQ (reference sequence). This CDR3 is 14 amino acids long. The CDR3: CASSPRGDSYEQYF. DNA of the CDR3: TGTGCCAGCAGCCCGCGGGGGGACTCCTACGAGCAGTACTTC.

CDR3 nucleotide sequence: TGTGCCAGCAGTTCCGACAGGGATTACACAGATACGCAGTATTTT. This encodes CASSSDRDYTDTQYF. The chain links TRBV28 to TRBJ2-3; 7 nucleotides align to TRBD1. After removal of 4 bases from V and 2 bases from J, the junction contained 6 bases not matched to a gene. The germline gives CDR1 MDHEN, CDR2 SYDVKM. This CDR3 has 15 amino acids.

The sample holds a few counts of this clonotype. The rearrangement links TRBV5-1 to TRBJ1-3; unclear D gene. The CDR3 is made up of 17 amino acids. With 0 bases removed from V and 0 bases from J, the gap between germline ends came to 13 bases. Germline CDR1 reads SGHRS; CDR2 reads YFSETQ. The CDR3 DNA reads TGCGCCAGCAGCTTGGAGGTGTCACAACGCTCTGGAAACACCATATATTTT. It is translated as CASSLEVSQRSGNTIYF.

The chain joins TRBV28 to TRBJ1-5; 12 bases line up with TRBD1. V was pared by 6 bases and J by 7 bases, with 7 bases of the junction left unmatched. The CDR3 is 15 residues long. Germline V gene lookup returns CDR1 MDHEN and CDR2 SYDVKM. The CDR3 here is CASSHGTGGGQPQHF. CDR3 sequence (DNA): TGTGCCAGCAGCCACGGGACAGGGGGCGGCCAGCCCCAGCATTTT.